The present T cell receptor beta chain was sequenced within a study of identical twins. Study-wide points: Compared with unrelated sharing, twin-shared out-of-frame alpha sequences had more low-probability sequences. Excess twin sharing in beta out-of-frame sequences was weaker.

Between the trimmed V and J ends, which lost 1 base and 2 bases, there was a span of 11 bases. The CDR3 totals 16 residues. Germline CDR1 and CDR2: MDHEN and SYDVKM. A universal primer site was added by template switching, and unique molecular identifiers were carried by the cDNA. TCRdb independently ran MiXCR on the 5' RACE reads; one entry per CDR3 protein. The sample yields hundreds of thousands of distinct CDR3 sequences, roughly an eighth seen once. This clonotype came up a few times. Its matching antigen is unknown. The data also belong to a second study, concerning yellow fever vaccine responses in identical twins.

Sequenced material: PBMCs. The chain uses TRBV28 and TRBJ1-4; D might be TRBD1 (6 bases). This clonotype originated in a woman aged 18-29 years in good health. The CDR3 spells CASSLLGDRTNEKLFF. The CDR3 DNA sequence: TGTGCCAGCAGTTTATTGGGAGACAGGACTAATGAAAAACTGTTTTTT.